This TCR beta chain was found in a study of blood T cell repertoires in COVID-19. As for the study in general: Acute-phase and convalescent COVID-19 samples originated in the United States, Italy and Spain.

Per germline, CDR1 LGHDT and CDR2 YNNKEL (reference sequence). Trimming removed 1 base at V and 5 bases at J, with 5 bases between. The CDR3 totals 13 residues. Assay: immunoSEQ multiplex PCR; the TCRdb copy retains only in-frame clones and omits some. The top ten clones hold 4.1% of a sample with approximately 71,000 clones, around 83% of them seen once. The gene calls are TRBV3-1 (or the pseudogene TRBV3-2) and TRBJ2-2; D is unclear. The TCR was taken from a man aged 45-60 years with acute or convalescent COVID-19. What was sequenced was peripheral blood. This CDR3 is CASSQGGTGELFF. For the CDR3, the DNA is TGTGCCAGCAGCCAAGGAGGTACCGGGGAGCTGTTTTTT.